One sample yielded the 10 T cell receptor beta chains listed below, sequenced in a study of vaccination effects on CD4 cells after COVID-19. Only in-frame clones appear in the TCRdb table, and some are missing; sequencing was by immunoSEQ multiplex PCR. The sample lists just under 60,000 clones; around 80% were seen once. ViraFEST assay sequencing came after antigen-specific CD4+ T cells were expanded with viral peptide pools. After roughly 11 days in culture, the CD4+ T cells were isolated. BNT162b2 vaccine or mRNA-1273 vaccine was given to participants in two doses. Their antigens remain unidentified. The specimen was CD4+ T cells from PBMCs cultured with HCoV-OC43 spike peptides, collected after COVID-19 vaccination. Regarding subset: HCoV-OC43 spike overlapping peptide pool stimulation. All receptors derive from a human donor who received a COVID-19 vaccine.

The chain links TRBV7-2 to TRBJ1-1; no definite D call. The CDR3 covers 13 residues. From germline, CDR1 is SGHTA and CDR2 FQGNSA. V was clipped by 3 bases and J by 2 bases, with 7 bases between them. This CDR3 reads CASSFSVNTEAFF. CDR3 coding DNA: TGTGCCAGCAGCTTCAGCGTCAACACTGAAGCTTTCTTT.

The rearrangement links TRBV7-9 to TRBJ2-7; no clear D gene. Germline CDR1 reads SEHNR; CDR2 reads FQNEAQ (reference sequence). V was pared by 5 bases and J by 6 bases, with 11 bases between. CDR3 size: 12 residues. The CDR3 loop reads CASSTPTGEQYV. As DNA, the CDR3 is TGTGCCAGCAGCACCCCTACGGGCGAGCAGTACGTC.

The sample holds one count of this clone. The V gene is TRBV6-5, the J gene TRBJ1-2; no reliable D call. The CDR3 length is 13 residues. Between the trimmed V and J ends, which lost 11 bases and 5 bases, there was a span of 18 bases. The germline V gene encodes CDR1 MNHEY and CDR2 SVGAGI. CDR3 region: CAGRRTDTYGYTF. As DNA, the CDR3 is TGTGCCGGAAGACGCACTGATACTTATGGCTACACCTTC.

This rearrangement joins TRBV30 to TRBJ1-1, with D uncertain. The V and J ends lost 2 bases and 1 base respectively, with 8 bases between them. Looked up from germline, CDR1 is GTSNPN and CDR2 is SVGIG (reference sequence). The CDR3 spans 13 residues. Written as DNA, the CDR3 is TGTGCCTGGAGTTATAGAGGGAACACTGAAGCTTTCTTT. Translation: CAWSYRGNTEAFF. The whole variable domain, filled in from reference TRBV30 and TRBJ1-1, reads SQTIHQWPATLVQPVGSPLSLECTVEGTSNPNLYWYRQAAGRGLQLLFYSVGIGQISSEVPQNLSASRPQDRQFILSSKKLLLSDSGFYLCAWSYRGNTEAFFGQGTRLTVV.

V is TRBV7-2 and J is TRBJ2-5; TRBD2 matches 8 bases. The CDR3 contains 15 residues. Germline-derived CDR1 and CDR2 are SGHTA and FQGNSA. J gave up 5 bases and V 5 bases, and 10 bases lay outside the gene matches. The CDR3 protein is CASSPRGGLGETQYF. As DNA, the CDR3 is TGTGCCAGCAGCCCTCGGGGGGGCCTTGGGGAGACCCAGTACTTC.

The V call is TRBV12-3 or TRBV12-4, the J call TRBJ2-5; no definite D call. CDR3 length equals 12 residues. V lost 6 bases and J lost 11, with 16 bases in between. The CDR3 spells CASRLTPGPQYF. DNA of the CDR3: TGTGCCAGCAGACTAACTCCGGGCCCTCAGTACTTC.

The chain couples TRBV7-3 to TRBJ2-3; D remains unclear. This CDR3 has 16 amino acids. The germline V gene encodes CDR1 SGHTA and CDR2 FQGTGA. The ends were cut back, 6 bases at V and 1 base at J, with 17 bases in the middle. The CDR3 protein is CASSQGGAYGTDTQYF. CDR3 bases: TGTGCCAGCAGTCAAGGCGGTGCATATGGCACAGATACGCAGTATTTT.

The chain combines TRBV11-3 with TRBJ2-5, with 9 bases fitting TRBD2. The V gene end was trimmed by 5 bases and the J gene end by 5 bases; junction bases not matched to a gene: 12. Germline V lookup: CDR1 SGHNT, CDR2 YENEEA. The CDR3 has 16 amino acids. The CDR3 sequence: CASSISFAGGRETQYF. Written as DNA, the CDR3 is TGTGCCAGCAGCATCTCCTTTGCGGGGGGGAGGGAGACCCAGTACTTC. The complete variable domain, with remaining parts taken from reference TRBV11-3 and TRBJ2-5, reads EAGVVQSPRYKIIEKKQPVAFWCNPISGHNTLYWYLQNLGQGPELLIRYENEEAVDDSQLPKDRFSAERLKGVDSTLKIQPAELGDSAVYLCASSISFAGGRETQYFGPGTRLLVL.

The chain has TRBV7-3 and TRBJ1-1, with a possible D match to TRBD1 (6 bases). Germline-derived CDR1 and CDR2 are SGHTA and FQGTGA. V dropped 10 bases and J dropped 1 base, with 13 bases sitting between them. The CDR3 sequence is 13 residues long. The CDR3 bases are TGTGCCACGGCTCGGGGGCCGAACACTGAAGCTTTCTTT. Translated, it gives CATARGPNTEAFF. Full variable domain (remainder filled in from reference TRBV7-3 and TRBJ1-1): GAGVSQTPSNKVTEKGKYVELRCDPISGHTALYWYRQSLGQGPEFLIYFQGTGAADDSGLPNDRFFAVRPEGSVSTLKIQRTERGDSAVYLCATARGPNTEAFFGQGTRLTVV.

The genes are TRBV10-1 and TRBJ2-1; the D is unclear. The V and J ends lost 2 bases and 4 bases respectively, with 15 bases between them. The CDR3 sequence is 16 residues long. The germline CDR1 and CDR2 sequences are WNHNN and SYGVQD (reference sequence). The CDR3, as DNA: TGCGCCAGCAGTGAGCGACGCGAAGGATTGTACAATGAGCAGTTCTTC. Its protein is CASSERREGLYNEQFF.